This TCR beta chain was documented in a study of blood T cell repertoires in COVID-19. The overall study: Acute and convalescent COVID-19 samples came from the United States, Italy and Spain. T cells, B-cell-depleted T cells, or PBMCs supplied cDNA or gDNA.

V was trimmed by 3 bases and J by 5 bases, leaving 15 bases between them. Germline V CDR1 and CDR2: SGHVS, FQNEAQ. The CDR3 extends over 15 amino acids. Per the authors' pipeline: It was from reference gene primer amplification that nucleated cell counts were estimated. Libraries were prepared by immunoSEQ multiplex PCR; TCRdb keeps only in-frame clonotypes and omits some of them. That table furnishes V, J and clone size, whereas the DNA furnished D and trimming. This table has approximately 180,000 clones, over 80% appearing once. This receptor was identified in an older woman with acute or convalescent COVID-19. The sample was peripheral blood. The J gene is TRBJ2-3, the V gene TRBV7-8; possible D gene TRBD1, 5 bases. CDR3 sequence: CASSLFRDRVDTQYF. Here the CDR3 DNA reads TGTGCCAGCAGCTTGTTCAGGGATAGAGTAGATACGCAGTATTTT.